This T cell receptor (beta chain) was sequenced in a study of vaccination and CD4 T cells after COVID-19. The wider study: Median time from COVID diagnosis to post-COVID sampling was under 120 days (35 to 161). Control cultures, each given a CEFX pool, an HIV-1 Nef pool, or no peptide, were included.

Per germline, CDR1 LNHNV and CDR2 YYDKDF (reference sequence). This CDR3 is built from 14 residues. V trimming: 3 bases; J trimming: 2 bases; junction bases outside the gene matches: 3. Stated treatment: roughly nine-day PBMC culture with coronavirus spike peptide pools or control peptides (ViraFEST assay). After expanding antigen-specific T cells with peptide pools, ViraFEST sequenced their TCRs. A few counts support this clonotype. Its cognate antigen is unknown. Sequencing of the DNA from cultured CD4+ T cells was carried out with the Oncomine TCR Beta short-read assay. Each CDR3 protein gets one entry after TCRdb re-called the PCR reads with MiXCR. This table holds almost 20,000 distinct CDR3 sequences, approximately 50% found once.

The TCR originated in a human donor who had recovered from COVID-19. The sequencing sample was made of CD4+ T cells from blood, cultured in vitro. This chain links TRBV15 with TRBJ2-7, with 8 nucleotides matching TRBD1. The CDR3 is CATSSRQGTYEQYF. The DNA of the CDR3 is TGTGCCACCAGCAGCCGACAGGGGACCTACGAGCAGTACTTC.